This is a list of T cell receptor beta chains from one sample in a study of cytomegalovirus exposure and HLA in healthy donors. Libraries were prepared by immunoSEQ multiplex PCR; TCRdb keeps only in-frame clonotypes and omits some of them. Of approximately 100,000 clones in the sample, 70% to 80% were seen once. Sequencing input: PBMCs. The receptors originated from a man younger than 35 in good health and CMV-seropositive. Both conserved end residues are part of each CDR3. The D gene is left open where the match is weak. For some rows the clone size is stated as once, few or many, or as a class when expanded; others skip it.

TRBV6-6,TRBD1,once,TRBJ2-1,TGTGCCAGCAGTTACGGTCTGGGACAGGGAGATGAGCAGTTCTTC,CASSYGLGQGDEQFF
TRBV27,.,.,TRBJ2-7,TGTGCCAGCAGCCACCTGAGGCCTTTCCCTTCCTACGAGCAGTACTTC,CASSHLRPFPSYEQYF
TRBV7-3,TRBD2,few,TRBJ2-2,TGTGCCAGCAGCCCCGGACTAGCGGCCACCGGGGAGCTGTTTTTT,CASSPGLAATGELFF
TRBV6-1,.,few,TRBJ1-1,TGTGCCAGCAGTGAAGCGGGGCCCTGGGACACTGAAGCTTTCTTT,CASSEAGPWDTEAFF
TRBV19,.,.,TRBJ1-1,TGTGCCAGTAGGCTACGAACGGGGACTGAAGCTTTCTTT,CASRLRTGTEAFF
TRBV27,.,.,TRBJ2-2,TGTGCCAGCAGTTTGGCCTCGACTAGAAGGGTGAACACCGGGGAGCTGTTTTTT,CASSLASTRRVNTGELFF
TRBV9,.,.,TRBJ2-7,TGTGCCAGCAGCGTCTACTCCGGGACTGCCGATTGGGACGAGCAGTACTTC,CASSVYSGTADWDEQYF
TRBV18,TRBD1,.,TRBJ1-4,TGTGCCAGCTCACAAACTCCGGGACAGGTTAATGAAAAACTGTTTTTT,CASSQTPGQVNEKLFF
TRBV7-9,TRBD2,.,TRBJ2-1,TGTGCCAGCAGCCCAACCCGGACTAGGAACAATGAGCAGTTCTTC,CASSPTRTRNNEQFF
TRBV6-1,.,.,TRBJ2-5,TGTGCCAGCAGTGTAGGGAGGCGGCAAGAGACCCAGTACTTC,CASSVGRRQETQYF
TRBV5-1,TRBD1,.,TRBJ1-1,TGCGCCAGCAGCTTGGGTATTCCGGGACAGCTCACTGAAGCTTTCTTT,CASSLGIPGQLTEAFF
TRBV5-1,.,.,TRBJ1-4,TGCGCCAGCAGCGGAATGGCGGACGGGGTGGAAAAACTGTTTTTT,CASSGMADGVEKLFF
TRBV30,.,few,TRBJ1-1,TGTGCCTGGTTTGAGGACACTGAAGCTTTCTTT,CAWFEDTEAFF
TRBV5-4,.,.,TRBJ2-3,TGTGCCAGCAGCCCTGTGAGCACAGATACGCAGTATTTT,CASSPVSTDTQYF
TRBV7-9,.,.,TRBJ2-5,TGTGCCAGCAGCCCCGACGGTCCAGGGTGGACCCAGTACTTC,CASSPDGPGWTQYF
TRBV9,.,.,TRBJ2-2,TGTGCCAGCAGCGTAGCGGGGGCGAACACCGGGGAGCTGTTTTTT,CASSVAGANTGELFF
TRBV13,TRBD2,few,TRBJ2-7,TGTGCCAGCAGCTTACTCAAGCGGGAGTCCTGTAGGCAGTACTTC,CASSLLKRESCRQYF
TRBV27,TRBD1,few,TRBJ2-3,TGTGCCAGCAGTCCAAGGGGACAGGGCACAGATACGCAGTATTTT,CASSPRGQGTDTQYF
TRBV15,TRBD2,.,TRBJ2-1,TGTGCCATTGAGGGAAAGCGGGGGTTATACAATGAGCAGTTCTTC,CAIEGKRGLYNEQFF
TRBV28,.,.,TRBJ2-7,TGTGCCAGCAGTTTATTTGGGGCCTTAGGTGCCTACGAGCAGTACTTC,CASSLFGALGAYEQYF
TRBV6-4,.,.,TRBJ2-3,TGTGCCAGCAGTGGACAGGACACAGATACGCAGTATTTT,CASSGQDTDTQYF
TRBV14,.,.,TRBJ2-1,TGTGCCAGCAGCCAAGCAGCGAATGAGCAGTTCTTC,CASSQAANEQFF
TRBV7-2,.,.,TRBJ1-5,TGTGCCAGCAGCCCCCAGGGGAGGGCATATAGCAATCAGCCCCAGCATTTT,CASSPQGRAYSNQPQHF
TRBV25-1,.,.,TRBJ2-1,TGTGCCAGCAGTGGAGTCGGCTACAATGAGCAGTTCTTC,CASSGVGYNEQFF